This T cell receptor (beta chain) originates from a study of regulatory T cells in long-lasting Graves disease. Construction of the TCR beta libraries employed iRepertoire HTBI primers in conjunction with Arm-PCR of CDR3 regions. TCRdb re-called the multiplex PCR reads through MiXCR, storing one row per CDR3 protein. The sample consists of about 560,000 distinct CDR3 sequences, around 16% of them appearing once. This clonotype was seen many times. V lost 3 bases and J lost 7; bases outside the gene matches: 8. The CDR3 is 15 residues long. Germline V gene lookup returns CDR1 DFQATT and CDR2 SNEGSKA (reference sequence). Time point reported: newly diagnosed GD, antithyroid drugs for less than 3 months. PBMCs were the source of the RNA used for TCR sequencing. The same sample was also used in a study of T cells in Graves' hyperthyroidism and ophthalmopathy. That study reports: Among clonotypes expanded in thyroid above 0.001, most were also found in blood.

The receptor's source is a man between 18 and 29 years old with Graves disease. This chain uses TRBV20-1 with TRBJ1-4; TRBD1 agrees at 10 bases. This sample comprised peripheral blood mononuclear cells (PBMCs), obtained at new diagnosis, from a patient treated with antithyroid drugs. The CDR3 reads CSASEDRGGGEKLFF. CDR3 coding DNA: TGCAGTGCTAGTGAGGACAGGGGGGGCGGTGAAAAACTGTTTTTT.